These 8 T cell receptor beta chains came from one sample sequenced in a study of CD4 T cell repertoires in COVID-19. Profiled with immunoSEQ multiplex PCR; TCRdb holds only in-frame clones, not every one. The sample yields 20,000 to 25,000 clones, more than 75% seen once. These memory T cells were uncultured and sequenced directly after ex vivo isolation. Source: central memory CD4+ T cells from blood, taken before the COVID-19 pandemic. Receptors originate from a human donor who had COVID-19.

The chain is built from TRBV19 and TRBJ1-2; tentative D call: TRBD1 (5 bases). V was trimmed by 8 bases and J by 4 bases, leaving 14 bases between them. Germline CDR1 is LNHDA and CDR2 is SQIVND (reference sequence). The CDR3 sequence is 13 residues long. CDR3 in amino acids: CASGRQFSYGYTF. As DNA, the CDR3 is TGTGCCAGTGGAAGACAGTTTAGCTATGGCTACACCTTC.

The chain is built from TRBV10-3 and TRBJ1-4; 7 positions match TRBD1. Germline loops: CDR1 ENHRY, CDR2 SYGVKD. V was pared by 10 bases and J by 6 bases, with 14 bases of the junction left unmatched. This CDR3 is 15 amino acids long. The CDR3 nucleotides are TGTGCCACGGGGGCTCGACAGGGAGCAGATGAAAAACTGTTTTTT. As protein: CATGARQGADEKLFF.

As DNA, the CDR3 is TGTGCCAGCAGTTTCCGCGGGGTTGGACAGGGCGGGGGCTATGGCTACACCTTC. Protein sequence: CASSFRGVGQGGGYGYTF. This chain links TRBV28 with TRBJ1-2; 8 positions match TRBD1. Germline V lookup: CDR1 MDHEN, CDR2 SYDVKM. This CDR3 comprises 18 residues. V lost 3 bases and J lost 4; bases outside the gene matches: 16.

The V and J genes are TRBV27 and TRBJ1-2; 11 nucleotides agree with TRBD1. Germline V gene lookup returns CDR1 MNHEY and CDR2 SMNVEV (reference sequence). This CDR3 contains 14 residues. Trimming took 4 bases from V and 4 from J; bases not matched to a gene: 2. The DNA for the CDR3 is TGTGCCAGCAGTTACGGACAGGGGGCCTATGGCTACACCTTC. Its protein is CASSYGQGAYGYTF.

Concerning this clone: The junction departs from the called germline gene at one end, perhaps through a read error. This chain connects TRBV6-1 to TRBJ2-3; 11 bases agree with TRBD2. This CDR3 region has 15 residues. Germline lookup yields CDR1 MNHNS and CDR2 SASEGT. The CDR3 sequence: CPAEHSGGAGDTQYF. CDR3 nucleotide sequence: TGCCCAGCTGAACATAGCGGGGGGGCCGGAGATACGCAGTATTTT.

The CDR3 spells CASSRSKRGQSTGELFF. CDR3 in DNA: TGCGCCAGCAGCCGATCGAAGCGGGGGCAATCCACCGGGGAGCTGTTTTTT. This chain joins TRBV4-1 and TRBJ2-2, with 8 bases fitting TRBD2. Germline V CDR1 and CDR2: MGHRA, YSYEKL. This CDR3 region has 17 residues. V was clipped by 4 bases and J by 4 bases; unmatched bases: 11.

The rearrangement uses TRBV6-1 and TRBJ1-2, with D possibly TRBD1 on 6 matching bases. The CDR3 is 13 residues long. The V end lost 5 bases, the J end lost 5 bases, and 12 bases lay between the germline ends. CDR1 is MNHNS and CDR2 is SASEGT in the germline V gene. In DNA form, the CDR3 reads TGTGCCAGCAGTAGGGGGAACGAGTATGGCTACACCTTC. This encodes CASSRGNEYGYTF.

The V and J genes are TRBV19 and TRBJ1-4; TRBD1 might be the D (6 bases). The CDR3 runs 15 residues. Germline V gives CDR1 LNHDA, CDR2 SQIVND (reference sequence). Trimming stripped 7 bases from V and 8 bases from J, with 20 bases between. The CDR3 DNA sequence: TGTGCCAGTAATCCCCGGGGGGCGCAAGAGGAAAAACTGTTTTTT. Translated, it gives CASNPRGAQEEKLFF. Complete variable domain (other parts from reference TRBV19 and TRBJ1-4): DGGITQSPKYLFRKEGQNVTLSCEQNLNHDAMYWYRQDPGQGLRLIYYSQIVNDFQKGDIAEGYSVSREKKESFPLTVTSAQKNPTAFYLCASNPRGAQEEKLFFGSGTQLSVL.